This T cell receptor beta chain was observed in a study of T-cell reconstitution after alpha-beta-depleted transplantation in children. Preparing the TCRbeta library involved the use of unique molecular identifiers. TCRdb redid the calling of the PCR reads with MiXCR, one entry per CDR3 protein. The profile covers roughly 250,000 distinct CDR3 sequences, with roughly 8.2% appearing a single time and 5% to 7% taken by the ten largest. This clonotype was picked up many times. Its antigen is undetermined. Trimming shortened V by 4 bases and J by 2 bases, and 11 bases separated the two germline ends. CDR1 is MGHRA, CDR2 YSYEKL, per germline. The CDR3 totals 15 residues. Study-wide findings and caveats: Newly produced T cells mostly provided counts and TCRbeta diversity after one year, as hyperexpanded clones declined.

This specimen consisted of PBMCs, mostly from graft donor cells, obtained 180 days after TCRalphabeta/CD19-depleted stem cell transplant. The J gene is TRBJ1-4, the V gene TRBV4-1; D uncertain. The receptor was isolated from a male patient younger than 18 who had a stem cell transplant for acute lymphoblastic leukemia, so the T cells may come from the graft donor. The CDR3 DNA reads as TGCGCCAGCAGCCGCCGGATGGGCACTAATGAAAAACTGTTTTTT. As protein: CASSRRMGTNEKLFF.